Each of the 29 T cell receptor beta chains below was sequenced from the same sample in a study of regulatory T cells in long-lasting Graves disease. According to the study, TCR beta libraries were built with iRepertoire HTBI primers and CDR3-region Arm-PCR. TCRdb re-called the multiplex PCR reads through MiXCR, storing one row per CDR3 protein. The table lists some 410,000 distinct CDR3 sequences, approximately 16% of them singletons. The sample's time point: newly diagnosed GD, antithyroid drugs for less than 3 months. From RNA extracted from PBMCs, the TCR library was made. Separately, the same data were catalogued under a study of T cells in Graves' hyperthyroidism and ophthalmopathy.

The source was peripheral blood mononuclear cells (PBMCs), collected at new diagnosis, from a patient treated with antithyroid drugs. The receptor set was obtained from a woman aged 25 to 39 with Graves disease.

This clonotype was picked up many times. V gene TRBV5-4 combines with J gene TRBJ1-2, with 9 bases identical to TRBD1. Germline CDR1 SGHNT, CDR2 YYREEE (reference sequence). This CDR3 contains 17 residues. J lost 6 bases, V lost 2 bases, and 14 bases had no gene match. CDR3 loop: CASSFFGTGSPRNGYTF. The DNA of the CDR3 is TGTGCCAGCAGCTTTTTCGGGACAGGGAGTCCCAGGAATGGCTACACCTTC.

The J gene is TRBJ1-3, the V gene TRBV12-3 or TRBV12-4, with D maybe TRBD1 (5 bases). This CDR3 is built from 13 residues. Deletions cut 5 bases from V and 7 bases from J, with 12 bases between. CDR3 sequence reads: CASSPTEENTIYF. The CDR3 nucleotides read TGTGCCAGCAGTCCGACAGAGGAGAACACCATATATTTT.

The chain links TRBV11-2 to TRBJ2-2; 7 nucleotides match TRBD2. The CDR3 is 18 residues long. CDR1 is SGHAT, CDR2 FQNNGV, per germline. The V gene end was trimmed by 5 bases and the J gene end by 2 bases; junction bases not matched to a gene: 14. DNA for the CDR3: TGTGCCAGCAGCCAAGGGCTAGCGGAGTCGGGCAACACCGGGGAGCTGTTTTTT. It codes for CASSQGLAESGNTGELFF.

This clonotype was seen many times. The V call is TRBV11-2, the J call TRBJ2-5; D remains unclear. The CDR3 length is 15 residues. Germline V gene lookup returns CDR1 SGHAT and CDR2 FQNNGV. V was shortened by 0 bases and J by 6 bases, with 14 bases between the two germline ends. The CDR3 protein is CASSLDIVLAKTQYF. CDR3 nucleotides: TGTGCCAGCAGCTTAGATATAGTTCTGGCAAAGACCCAGTACTTC.

This chain connects TRBV6-5 to TRBJ2-3; D possibly corresponds to TRBD2 (6 bases). The CDR3 is 19 amino acids. Trimming took off 2 bases at V and 2 bases at J, with 23 bases between the two ends. CDR1 MNHEY and CDR2 SVGAGI come from the germline V gene. This chain's CDR3 is CASSYPWRGMRKHTDTQYF. CDR3 DNA: TGTGCCAGCAGTTACCCCTGGCGCGGGATGAGAAAACACACAGATACGCAGTATTTT.

The table lists this clonotype with many counts. The chain combines TRBV3-1 with TRBJ1-1; no reliable D call. Germline lookup yields CDR1 LGHDT and CDR2 YNNKEL (reference sequence). The CDR3 sequence is 14 residues long. Trimming left V 4 bases short and J 0 bases short, with 9 bases between. The CDR3 DNA reads TGTGCCAGCAGCCCGGGGTATCTGAACACTGAAGCTTTCTTT. Protein product: CASSPGYLNTEAFF.

In its sample, this clonotype was seen many times. V and J are TRBV28 and TRBJ2-1, with a possible D match to TRBD2 (5 bases). Germline loops: CDR1 MDHEN, CDR2 SYDVKM. The CDR3 has 20 residues. V was trimmed by 4 bases and J by 2 bases, leaving 27 bases between them. CDR3 bases: TGTGCCAGCAGTTCACTACTCTTAGCGAGAGGGTCTAGGACCTACAATGAGCAGTTCTTC. Translation: CASSSLLLARGSRTYNEQFF.

The sample holds many counts of this clonotype. This chain uses TRBV7-8 with TRBJ2-1; no definite D call. Germline CDR1 reads SGHVS; CDR2 reads FQNEAQ. V was shortened by 4 bases and J by 6 bases, with 19 bases between the two germline ends. The CDR3 runs to 16 residues. The CDR3 region is CASSSPAARTPNEQFF. CDR3 bases: TGTGCCAGCAGCTCCCCGGCGGCGCGAACCCCCAATGAGCAGTTCTTC.

In regard to this clonotype: An end of the junction does not agree with germline; a read error may underlie this. This chain uses TRBV5-1 with TRBJ2-1; the D gene is possibly TRBD2 (5 bases). The CDR3 extends over 14 amino acids. From germline, CDR1 is SGHRS and CDR2 YFSETQ. As DNA, the CDR3 is TGCGCCAGCAGCAGCGGATCATCCTACAGTGAGCAGTTCTTC. Its translation: CASSSGSSYSEQFF.

This clonotype has ten or more counts. The chain recombines TRBV27 with TRBJ2-1; TRBD1 matches at 7 bases. The last part of the DNA fits TRBJ2-5 better; the J call may be wrong. This CDR3 is built from 15 residues. The V gene's germline CDR1 is MNHEY and CDR2 SMNVEV (reference sequence). DNA for the CDR3: TGTGCCAGCAGTTTCCGACAGGGAACTTGGGAGACCCAGTACTTC. Amino acids: CASSFRQGTWETQYF.

This clonotype was detected only a few times. The rearrangement uses TRBV20-1 and TRBJ1-5; D gene ambiguous. CDR3 length equals 13 residues. V was trimmed by 3 bases and J by 9 bases, leaving 15 bases between them. The germline CDR1 and CDR2 sequences are DFQATT and SNEGSKA (reference sequence). The DNA of the CDR3 is TGCAGTGCTAGGACCCCGGGGAGTTGGCCCCAGCATTTT. The encoded protein is CSARTPGSWPQHF.

This clonotype occurred a few times. The J gene is TRBJ1-3, the V gene TRBV5-1, with D unclear. Germline V gene data show CDR1 as SGHRS and CDR2 as YFSETQ. The CDR3 contains 14 residues. V was shortened by 2 bases and J by 3 bases, with 9 bases between the two germline ends. The chain's CDR3 is CASSLRGGGNTIYF. The CDR3 nucleotides are TGCGCCAGCAGCTTACGGGGAGGTGGAAACACCATATATTTT.

V usage is TRBV12-3 or TRBV12-4 and J usage is TRBJ1-2; D might be TRBD1 (5 bases). The length of the CDR3 is 15 residues. V was shortened by 6 bases and J by 4 bases, with 18 bases between the two germline ends. CDR3 in DNA: TGTGCCAGCAGAAATCAGGGTCGCAACTTCTATGGCTACACCTTC. Translation: CASRNQGRNFYGYTF.

This clonotype was detected ten times or more. The rearrangement uses TRBV30 and TRBJ1-1; D may be TRBD1 (5 bases). The germline V gene encodes CDR1 GTSNPN and CDR2 SVGIG (reference sequence). Trimming removed 5 bases at V and 5 bases at J, with 15 bases between. The CDR3 has 13 residues. CDR3: CAWRGPGWTEAFF. CDR3 in DNA: TGTGCCTGGCGGGGCCCGGGCTGGACTGAAGCTTTCTTT.

This clonotype appeared a few times. The V call is TRBV28, the J call TRBJ1-2, with D tentatively TRBD1 (6 bases). The germline V gene has CDR1 MDHEN and CDR2 SYDVKM. V was pared by 6 bases and J by 3 bases, with 23 bases between. The CDR3 spans 17 residues. CDR3 sequence (DNA): TGTGCCAGCAGCTCGATACGCGGGACACGACGGGACTATGGCTACACCTTC. Protein product: CASSSIRGTRRDYGYTF.

This clonotype was seen many times. This rearrangement joins TRBV20-1 to TRBJ2-5; D is undetermined. The CDR3 spans 16 residues. V shed 2 bases and J shed 1 base, with 17 bases lying between them. Germline V gives CDR1 DFQATT, CDR2 SNEGSKA (reference sequence). The chain's CDR3 is CSARIRRSPIQETQYF. The CDR3 region has the DNA TGCAGTGCTAGAATCAGGCGATCTCCAATCCAAGAGACCCAGTACTTC.

This clonotype was observed at least ten times. The chain has TRBV5-1 and TRBJ1-5; D unresolved. This CDR3 spans 13 amino acids. Germline V gives CDR1 SGHRS, CDR2 YFSETQ. V shed 5 bases and J shed 3 bases, with 9 bases lying between them. The CDR3 loop reads CASRLEDNQPQHF. In nucleotides, the CDR3 is TGCGCCAGCAGACTAGAGGACAATCAGCCCCAGCATTTT.

Many counts were recorded for this clonotype. The J gene is TRBJ2-1, the V gene TRBV11-2, with D uncertain. V lost 1 base to trimming and J lost 6 bases, with 19 bases between them. The CDR3 sequence is 17 residues long. Germline V gene data show CDR1 as SGHAT and CDR2 as FQNNGV. CDR3 coding DNA: TGTGCCAGCAGCTTAGCCCCCCCGGAGCCTTGGGTCAATGAGCAGTTCTTC. Protein sequence: CASSLAPPEPWVNEQFF.

This clonotype was recorded a few times. The chain combines TRBV10-3 with TRBJ2-1; 11 nucleotides line up with TRBD2. The end of the DNA fits TRBJ2-5 better, so the J call may be wrong. The CDR3 consists of 16 residues. Looked up from germline, CDR1 is ENHRY and CDR2 is SYGVKD. As DNA, the CDR3 is TGTGCCATCAGCAAACTAGCGGGAGATCCCCAAGAGACCCAGTACTTC. Amino acids: CAISKLAGDPQETQYF.

At least ten counts were recorded for this clonotype. The chain recombines TRBV20-1 with TRBJ2-1, with D maybe TRBD2 (5 bases). This CDR3 comprises 16 residues. Per the germline V gene, CDR1 is DFQATT and CDR2 is SNEGSKA (reference sequence). Deletions cut 0 bases from V and 0 bases from J, with 12 bases between. The CDR3 bases are TGCAGTGCTAGAGATCGGACTGGGAGCTCCTACAATGAGCAGTTCTTC. It is translated as CSARDRTGSSYNEQFF.

Concerning this clonotype: A far larger clone is one base from this, pointing to a likely read error. The rearrangement uses TRBV2 and TRBJ2-7, with 8 bases lining up with TRBD2. V shed 3 bases and J 7 bases; nucleotides not matched to a gene: 11. The CDR3 spans 15 residues. Germline values: CDR1 SNHLY, CDR2 FYNNEI. The CDR3 nucleotides read TGTGCCAGCAGTGATCGGAGCGGGAGAGTAAATGAGCAGTACTTC. Encoded protein: CASSDRSGRVNEQYF.

Many counts were recorded for this clonotype. V and J are TRBV28 and TRBJ1-2, with D perhaps TRBD1 (5 bases). The CDR3 covers 13 residues. Trimming shortened V by 6 bases and J by 3 bases, and 11 bases separated the two germline ends. Germline V gene lookup returns CDR1 MDHEN and CDR2 SYDVKM. In DNA, the CDR3 is TGTGCCAGCAGACTTCAGGGAGACTATGGCTACACCTTC. It encodes CASRLQGDYGYTF.

The chain has TRBV20-1 and TRBJ2-1, with D tentatively TRBD2 (6 bases). V was shortened by 7 bases and J by 6 bases, with 16 bases between the two germline ends. CDR3 length equals 13 residues. CDR1 and CDR2 (germline): DFQATT, SNEGSKA (reference sequence). DNA for the CDR3: TGCAGTGGAGTGAGCTATAGCGGCAATGAGCAGTTCTTC. Protein: CSGVSYSGNEQFF.

This clonotype was counted ten times or more. The V gene is TRBV15, the J gene TRBJ2-1, with TRBD2 matching 9 bases. Trimming removed 0 bases from V and 5 bases from J; junction bases left unmatched: 8. The CDR3 runs 17 residues. CDR1 LNHNV and CDR2 YYDKDF come from the germline V gene (reference sequence). CDR3 sequence: CATSRDRASGANNEQFF. In DNA form, the CDR3 reads TGTGCCACCAGCAGAGATAGGGCTAGCGGGGCTAACAATGAGCAGTTCTTC.

This clonotype appeared many times. This chain connects TRBV11-2 to TRBJ1-5, with D uncertain. Germline CDR1 and CDR2: SGHAT and FQNNGV. The length of the CDR3 is 13 residues. V lost 5 bases, J lost 7 bases, and 12 bases lay in between. CDR3 sequence (DNA): TGTGCCAGCAGCCCTCGTGGGCGGCAGCCCCAGCATTTT. This sequence encodes CASSPRGRQPQHF.

The genes are TRBV29-1 and TRBJ1-1; unclear D gene. V lost 4 bases to trimming and J lost 1 base, with 7 bases between them. Germline V gene data show CDR1 as SQVTM and CDR2 as ANQGSEA. The CDR3 spans 12 residues. CDR3 residues: CSVGEGNTEAFF. The CDR3 DNA is TGCAGCGTTGGAGAGGGGAACACTGAAGCTTTCTTT.

As regards this clonotype: A far larger clone is one nucleotide away, so this likely arose from a read error. The rearrangement links TRBV13 to TRBJ2-1; 13 positions agree with TRBD2. The germline gives CDR1 PRHDT, CDR2 FYEKMQ (reference sequence). The CDR3 is made up of 14 amino acids. The junction had 4 bases not matched to a gene; V was cut back by 4 bases and J by 10 bases. The CDR3 DNA reads TGTGCCAGCAGCTCGGGACTAGCGGGACACGAGCAGTTCTTC. Translation: CASSSGLAGHEQFF. Based on the CDR3 plus reference TRBV13 and TRBJ2-1, the full variable domain is AAGVIQSPRHLIKEKRETATLKCYPIPRHDTVYWYQQGPGQDPQFLISFYEKMQSDKGSIPDRFSAQQFSDYHSELNMSSLELGDSALYFCASSSGLAGHEQFFGPGTRLTVL.

This clonotype was seen many times. V and J are TRBV7-9 and TRBJ1-2, with D uncertain. Germline assignment: CDR1 SEHNR and CDR2 FQNEAQ (reference sequence). This CDR3 region has 15 residues. Trimming stripped 1 base from V and 6 bases from J, with 15 bases between. CDR3 region: CASSLVGRESDGYTF. DNA for the CDR3: TGTGCCAGCAGCTTAGTAGGGCGGGAATCCGATGGCTACACCTTC.

This clonotype was detected ten times or more. The chain uses TRBV9 and TRBJ2-1; 12 nucleotides align to TRBD2. This CDR3 spans 15 amino acids. After removal of 5 bases from V and 4 bases from J, the junction contained 4 bases not matched to a gene. Germline CDR1 reads SGDLS; CDR2 reads YYNGEE. The CDR3 spells CASRAGLAGYNEQFF. In DNA form, the CDR3 reads TGTGCCAGCAGAGCTGGACTAGCGGGGTACAATGAGCAGTTCTTC.